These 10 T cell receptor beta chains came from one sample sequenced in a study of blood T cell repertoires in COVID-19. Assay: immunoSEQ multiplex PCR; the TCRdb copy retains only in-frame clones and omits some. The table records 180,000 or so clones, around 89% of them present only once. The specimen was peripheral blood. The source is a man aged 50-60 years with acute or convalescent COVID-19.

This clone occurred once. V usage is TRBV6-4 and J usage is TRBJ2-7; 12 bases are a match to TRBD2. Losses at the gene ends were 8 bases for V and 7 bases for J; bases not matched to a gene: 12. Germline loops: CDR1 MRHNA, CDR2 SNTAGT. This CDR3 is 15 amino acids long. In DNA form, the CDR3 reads TGTGCCAGCCCTCAGACTAGCGGGAGAGGGGATGAGCAGTACTTC. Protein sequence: CASPQTSGRGDEQYF.

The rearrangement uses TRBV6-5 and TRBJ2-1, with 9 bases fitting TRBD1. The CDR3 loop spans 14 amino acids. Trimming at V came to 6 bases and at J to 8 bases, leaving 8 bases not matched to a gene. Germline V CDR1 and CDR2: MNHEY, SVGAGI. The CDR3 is CASSRDRERYEQFF. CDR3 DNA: TGTGCCAGCAGCCGGGACAGGGAGCGTTATGAGCAGTTCTTC.

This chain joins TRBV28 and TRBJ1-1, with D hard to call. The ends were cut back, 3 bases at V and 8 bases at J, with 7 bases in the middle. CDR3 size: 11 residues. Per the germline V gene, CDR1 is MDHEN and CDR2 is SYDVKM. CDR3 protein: CASSFVREAFF. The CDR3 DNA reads TGTGCCAGCAGTTTTGTCAGAGAAGCTTTCTTT.

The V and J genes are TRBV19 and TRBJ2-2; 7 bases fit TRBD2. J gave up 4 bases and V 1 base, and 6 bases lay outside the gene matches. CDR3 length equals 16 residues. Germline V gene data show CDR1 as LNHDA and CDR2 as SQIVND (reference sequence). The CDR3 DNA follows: TGTGCCAGTAGTATAGCCGGATGGGGGGGCACCGGGGAGCTGTTTTTT. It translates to CASSIAGWGGTGELFF.

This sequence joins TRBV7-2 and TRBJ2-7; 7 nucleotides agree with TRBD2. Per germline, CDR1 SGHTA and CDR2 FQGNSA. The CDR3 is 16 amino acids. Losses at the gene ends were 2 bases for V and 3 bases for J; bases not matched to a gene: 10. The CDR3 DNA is TGTGCCAGCAGCTTAAAGACTAGCTTAGAGTTCTACGAGCAGTACTTC. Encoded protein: CASSLKTSLEFYEQYF.

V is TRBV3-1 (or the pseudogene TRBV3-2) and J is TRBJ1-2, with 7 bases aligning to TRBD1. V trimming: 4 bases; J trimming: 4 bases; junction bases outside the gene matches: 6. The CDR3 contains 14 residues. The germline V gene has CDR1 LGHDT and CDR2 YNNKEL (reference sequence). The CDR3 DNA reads TGTGCCAGCAGCCGGGACAGCCTAGGCTATGGCTACACCTTC. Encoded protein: CASSRDSLGYGYTF.

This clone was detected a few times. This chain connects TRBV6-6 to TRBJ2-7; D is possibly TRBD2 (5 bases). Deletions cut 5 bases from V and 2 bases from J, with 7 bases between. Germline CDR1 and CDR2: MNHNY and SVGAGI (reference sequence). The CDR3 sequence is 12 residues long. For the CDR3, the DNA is TGTGCCAGCAGTCCGGGGACCTACGAGCAGTACTTC. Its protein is CASSPGTYEQYF.

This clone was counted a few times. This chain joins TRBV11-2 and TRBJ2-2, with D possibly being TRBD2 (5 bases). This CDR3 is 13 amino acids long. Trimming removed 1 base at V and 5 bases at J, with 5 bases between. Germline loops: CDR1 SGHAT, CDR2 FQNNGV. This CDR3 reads CASSLAGTGELFF. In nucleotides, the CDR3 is TGTGCCAGCAGCTTAGCGGGGACCGGGGAGCTGTTTTTT.

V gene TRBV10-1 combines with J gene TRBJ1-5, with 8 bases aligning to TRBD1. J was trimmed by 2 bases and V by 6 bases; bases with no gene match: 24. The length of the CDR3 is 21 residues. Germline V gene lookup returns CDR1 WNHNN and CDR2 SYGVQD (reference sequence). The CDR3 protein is CASSVQMETGEGGGRNQPQHF. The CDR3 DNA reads TGCGCCAGCAGCGTCCAAATGGAGACAGGGGAAGGGGGGGGACGCAATCAGCCCCAGCATTTT.

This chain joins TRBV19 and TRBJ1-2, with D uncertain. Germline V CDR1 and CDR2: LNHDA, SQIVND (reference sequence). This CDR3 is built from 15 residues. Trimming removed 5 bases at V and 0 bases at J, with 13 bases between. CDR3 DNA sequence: TGTGCCAGTAGTTCCGACTTAAAAGCTAACTATGGCTACACCTTC. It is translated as CASSSDLKANYGYTF.